The text below deals with one T cell receptor (beta chain). Its antigen is still unknown. This entry belongs to a study of T cell repertoires in ileal Crohn's disease. The germline V gene has CDR1 GTSNPN and CDR2 SVGIG (reference sequence). V shed 5 bases and J shed 0 bases, with 7 bases lying between them. CDR3 length: 12 amino acids. Repertoires were generated with immunoSEQ multiplex PCR, while TCRdb's copy carries only in-frame clones and drops some. Found here are some 15,000 clones, around 65% of them singletons; the top ten hold roughly 5.7%. Points from the study as a whole: Clonality above 26.8% at surgery always came with endoscopic recurrence.

The sequence derives from an adult with Crohn's disease. This chain links TRBV30 with TRBJ1-2, with D perhaps matching TRBD1 (5 bases). Source material: ileal tissue. The CDR3 coding sequence is TGTGCCTGGGACAGAGCTAACTATGGCTACACCTTC. Translation gives CAWDRANYGYTF.